This T cell receptor (beta chain) derives from a study of CD8 T cells in ankylosing spondylitis. The CDR3 has 13 amino acids. Per germline, CDR1 SGHNT and CDR2 YENEEA. Findings of the study overall: Reports say disease-linked clones showed up significantly more in matched ankylosing spondylitis synovial fluid.

Scientists made TCR beta libraries using quantitative 5'-RACE with molecular barcodes. TCRdb analysed the 5' RACE reads with MiXCR anew, one entry per CDR3 protein. The data hold approximately 220,000 distinct CDR3 sequences, with roughly 10% observed a single time. With respect to this clonotype: Its matching antigen is unknown. A much larger clone lies one base from this, so it may be a read error.

The rearrangement joins TRBV11-3 to TRBJ2-7; D call uncertain. The receptor was derived from a male donor with ankylosing spondylitis or in good health (not recorded which). The source material was blood, either unsorted or a sorted T cell fraction (not recorded which). The CDR3 spells CASGLDLQNEQYF. CDR3 nucleotide sequence: TGTGCCAGCGGCTTAGATCTCCAGAACGAGCAGTACTTC.